The T cell receptor (beta chain) under discussion was sequenced for a study of T cells in localized non-small cell lung cancer. On this clone itself: The target antigen is unknown.

General study points: Sequencing covered just one tumor region, so heterogeneity cannot be ruled out. Researchers found a median around 50 of the top 100 tumor clones in adjacent lung.

Trimming took 6 bases from V and 4 from J; bases not matched to a gene: 15. This CDR3 has 17 amino acids. Germline loops: CDR1 SQVTM, CDR2 ANQGSEA. The method was immunoSEQ multiplex PCR; TCRdb's version includes in-frame clones alone and lacks a portion of them. The sample consists of around 25,000 clones, approximately 86% of them appearing once. The sequences come from peripheral blood, collected before any cancer treatment. The clonotype comes from a female donor at least 60 years old with stage I lung adenocarcinoma. This chain links TRBV29-1 with TRBJ2-3, with 11 bases matching TRBD2. In DNA, the CDR3 is TGCAGCGTGATGGGACTAGCGGAACCCAAAAGCTCAGATACGCAGTATTTT. Its protein is CSVMGLAEPKSSDTQYF.